This T cell receptor beta chain was sequenced in a study of shared clonotypes between healthy human individuals. The V end was cut by 1 base, the J end by 4 bases, with 13 bases between. The germline CDR1 and CDR2 sequences are SGHRS and YFSETQ. The CDR3 is 15 amino acids. Using immunoSEQ multiplex PCR, the repertoire was profiled, and TCRdb retains in-frame clones only, with some absent. The sample yields more than 2,000,000 clones, 85% to 95% seen once. The V and J genes are TRBV5-1 and TRBJ2-3; tentative D call: TRBD1 (5 bases). The TCR sequence derives from a man aged 18 to 30 in good health. Some clones in this sample may be carry-over from other donors' samples. Specimen: naive CD4+ T cells from PBMCs. Subset in this sample: CD45RA+ positively selected. The CDR3 DNA follows: TGCGCCAGCAGCTTGTGGCAGGGTCTATCAGATACGCAGTATTTT. Amino acid sequence: CASSLWQGLSDTQYF.